This T cell receptor (beta chain) derives from a study of blood T cell repertoires in COVID-19. Study details: Sample material is recorded as cDNA or gDNA derived from T cells, B-cell-depleted T cells, or PBMCs.

Some clones are missing from TCRdb's copy, which holds only in-frame ones; the method was immunoSEQ multiplex PCR. Among under 95,000 clones listed, roughly 80% were seen once. Material for sequencing was peripheral blood. This sequence originates from a man in his forties or fifties with acute or convalescent COVID-19.

CDR3: CASSEPGQVYNSPLHF. CDR3 DNA: TGTGCCAGTAGCGAACCGGGACAGGTCTATAATTCACCCCTCCACTTT. V gene TRBV19 combines with J gene TRBJ1-6; TRBD1 agrees at 8 bases. V lost 6 bases and J lost 3; bases outside the gene matches: 7. The CDR3 runs to 16 residues. Germline assignment: CDR1 LNHDA and CDR2 SQIVND (reference sequence).